This is a list of T cell receptor beta chains from one sample in a study of early T cells in non-severe SARS-CoV-2 infection. TCRdb fed the 5' RACE reads into MiXCR, producing one record per CDR3 protein. Found here are about 94,000 distinct CDR3 sequences, roughly 13% of them singletons; the top ten hold 2% to 2.5%. Sequencing used whole blood. These receptors were taken from an adult who was a healthcare worker with PCR-confirmed SARS-CoV-2 infection or an uninfected control (not recorded which). Each CDR3 is given with its conserved first and last residue. A D gene is named only where the DNA matches it firmly. Clone size is stated in some rows and not others, as once, few, many or a class when expanded.

clone_size	d_call	j_call	v_call	cdr3_nt	cdr3_aa
many	NA	TRBJ1-1	TRBV5-4	TGTGCCAGCAGCTTGGGAGCCTCGGCCTCTGAAGCTTTCTTT	CASSLGASASEAFF
few	NA	TRBJ1-4	TRBV28	TGTGCCAGCAGAAACCCGGACAGCCCTAATGAAAAACTGTTTTTT	CASRNPDSPNEKLFF
many	NA	TRBJ2-7	TRBV20-1	TGCAGTGCTAGAGATGGGGGGAACTCCTACGAGCAGTACTTC	CSARDGGNSYEQYF
NA	NA	TRBJ1-2	TRBV3-1	TGTGCCAGCAGCCACGGGGACGGGGCTAACTATGGCTACACCTTC	CASSHGDGANYGYTF
NA	TRBD1	TRBJ1-6	TRBV12-3/TRBV12-4	TGTGCCAGCAGTGGGCAGGGGGTTGATTCACCCCTCCACTTT	CASSGQGVDSPLHF
few	TRBD1	TRBJ2-6	TRBV5-5	TGTGCCAGCAGCCCGACAGGGGGCGCTGGGGCCAACGTCCTGACTTTC	CASSPTGGAGANVLTF
many	TRBD1	TRBJ1-4	TRBV4-1	TGCGCCAGCAGCCAAGGGGACAGGGGGCGTGCGGGTGAAAAACTGTTTTTT	CASSQGDRGRAGEKLFF
many	TRBD1	TRBJ2-3	TRBV5-4	TGTGCCAGCAGCGCGGGCGGGACAGGGCACACAGATACGCAGTATTTT	CASSAGGTGHTDTQYF
few	TRBD1	TRBJ2-2	TRBV7-6	TGTGCCAGCAGCTTAAGGGGGCCCAACACCGGGGAGCTGTTTTTT	CASSLRGPNTGELFF
few	TRBD1	TRBJ2-7	TRBV4-1	TGCGCCAGCAGCCAGGGACAGGGGGCGTCCTACGAGCAGTACTTC	CASSQGQGASYEQYF
NA	NA	TRBJ2-5	TRBV11-2	TGTGCCAGCAGCCCACCATCGGCCCAAGAGACCCAGTACTTC	CASSPPSAQETQYF
many	NA	TRBJ1-5	TRBV12-3/TRBV12-4	TGTGCCAGCACGGGGGCCCCTAAAGGGCCCCAGCATTTT	CASTGAPKGPQHF
many	TRBD1	TRBJ2-5	TRBV29-1	TGCAGCGTCCGGGACAGGGGAAACCAAGAGACCCAGTACTTC	CSVRDRGNQETQYF
once	NA	TRBJ2-7	TRBV12-3/TRBV12-4	TGTGCCAGCATTTCGGGGGCAGGGGTCGAGCAGTACTTC	CASISGAGVEQYF
NA	NA	TRBJ1-3	TRBV2	TGTGCCAGCAGTGAAGCACAGAGAAACACCATATATTTT	CASSEAQRNTIYF